This T cell receptor beta chain came from a study of T cells in Graves' hyperthyroidism and ophthalmopathy. Study observations and caveats: Ophthalmopathy got predicted by the model a median around 6.8 months before its onset.

CDR3 length: 13 residues. With V trimmed by 5 bases and J by 8 bases, 2 bases remained unmatched. The germline V gene encodes CDR1 SGHKS and CDR2 YYEKEE (reference sequence). It was RNA transcripts that yielded the amplified TCR beta CDR3 regions. RT-PCR in the first round (using the HTBI primer set) targeted the TCR CDR3. TCRdb re-analysed the multiplex PCR reads in MiXCR, keeping a single row per CDR3 protein. The repertoire has under 800,000 distinct CDR3 sequences, 14% of them found once; the top ten carry about a tenth. Source material for PBMCs was less than 12 ml fresh peripheral blood. The table lists this clonotype with many counts. Its antigen remains unidentified.

V is TRBV5-5 and J is TRBJ2-1, with TRBD2 matching 12 bases. This TCR was sampled from a woman aged 18-29 years with Graves' hyperthyroidism. The specimen sequenced was blood. As DNA, the CDR3 is TGTGCCAGCAGGACTAGCGGGAGTCATGAGCAGTTCTTC. Translated: CASRTSGSHEQFF.